The rows below give T cell receptor beta chains drawn from one sample of a study of PD-L1 blockade in urothelial cancer. Repertoires were generated with immunoSEQ multiplex PCR, while TCRdb's copy carries only in-frame clones and drops some. The repertoire holds around 100,000 clones, with 90% to 95% as singletons. Sequencing used PBMCs, obtained around atezolizumab (anti-PD-L1) treatment. The receptors come from a woman older than 75 with urothelial cancer. Both conserved end residues are part of each CDR3. Each record gives: V gene, J gene, D gene, clone size, CDR3 protein, CDR3 DNA. The D gene is left open where the match is weak. Not all rows give a size; the values are once, few, many and, for expanded clones, a class.

>TRBV7-9|TRBJ2-7|-|few
CASSTLGTTYEQYF
TGTGCCAGCAGCACCCTAGGTACTACCTACGAGCAGTACTTC
>TRBV10-3|TRBJ1-4|-|-
CAISDRRTTNEKLFF
TGTGCCATCAGTGACAGGCGAACAACTAATGAAAAACTGTTTTTT
>TRBV19|TRBJ2-2|-|-
CASSPGVLLTTGELFF
TGTGCCAGTAGCCCCGGTGTACTGTTAACCACCGGGGAGCTGTTTTTT
>TRBV30|TRBJ2-7|TRBD2|-
CAWSSRGLANYEQYF
TGTGCCTGGAGTTCAAGGGGACTAGCGAACTACGAGCAGTACTTC
>TRBV5-1|TRBJ2-3|TRBD2|-
CASSLGQREGRGDTQYF
TGCGCCAGCAGCTTGGGACAGCGGGAGGGCCGCGGAGATACGCAGTATTTT
>TRBV14|TRBJ1-3|-|-
CASSQEGGLWGGNTIYF
TGTGCCAGCAGCCAAGAAGGCGGGCTCTGGGGTGGAAACACCATATATTTT
>TRBV27|TRBJ2-3|TRBD1|-
CASSPAGGSTDTQYF
TGTGCCAGCAGTCCTGCAGGGGGTAGCACAGATACGCAGTATTTT
>TRBV28|TRBJ1-2|-|once
CASSNNPVSYGYTF
TGTGCCAGCAGTAACAACCCCGTCAGCTATGGCTACACCTTC
>TRBV7-2|TRBJ2-7|-|-
CASSLGGGYEQYF
TGTGCCAGCAGCTTAGGGGGAGGTTACGAGCAGTACTTC
>TRBV7-3|TRBJ2-1|TRBD1|-
CASSSQGNLEQFF
TGTGCCAGCAGCTCACAGGGGAATCTTGAGCAGTTCTTC
>TRBV7-6|TRBJ1-3|-|-
CASSSQGPGNTIYF
TGTGCCAGCAGCTCCCAGGGCCCTGGAAACACCATATATTTT
>TRBV18|TRBJ1-5|TRBD1|-
CASSTQTGLNQPQHF
TGTGCCAGCTCAACCCAGACAGGGTTGAATCAGCCCCAGCATTTT
>TRBV27|TRBJ2-7|-|-
CASSLRSFGGTYEQYF
TGTGCCAGCAGTTTAAGGTCCTTTGGCGGCACCTACGAGCAGTACTTC
>TRBV10-2|TRBJ2-7|TRBD2|-
CASRRGGSYEQYF
TGCGCCAGCAGGCGGGGGGGCTCCTACGAGCAGTACTTC
>TRBV19|TRBJ2-3|-|-
CASRLQGTDTQYF
TGTGCCAGCCGACTACAGGGAACAGATACGCAGTATTTT
>TRBV10-2|TRBJ1-5|-|few
CASSESASNQPQHF
TGCGCCAGCAGTGAGTCGGCTAGCAATCAGCCCCAGCATTTT
>TRBV30|TRBJ2-1|TRBD1|few
CAWSKGTGGADEQFF
TGTGCCTGGAGTAAGGGGACAGGGGGCGCGGATGAGCAGTTCTTC
>TRBV27|TRBJ2-3|-|-
CASSPIRQALTSTDTQYF
TGTGCCAGCAGCCCGATCCGACAGGCCCTTACTAGCACAGATACGCAGTATTTT
>TRBV6-1|TRBJ2-1|TRBD2|-
CASSEGGGLAGAPRNEQFF
TGTGCCAGCAGTGAGGGGGGGGGACTAGCGGGAGCACCGAGGAATGAGCAGTTCTTC
>TRBV19|TRBJ2-2|TRBD1|-
CASSTGTGVSGELFF
TGTGCCAGTAGTACAGGGACAGGGGTATCCGGGGAGCTGTTTTTT
>TRBV7-3|TRBJ2-1|TRBD2|-
CASSLGLAGGSEQFF
TGTGCCAGCAGCTTAGGCCTGGCGGGAGGTAGTGAGCAGTTCTTC
>TRBV19|TRBJ2-1|-|many
CASSIFWTSVSVEEQFF
TGTGCCAGTTCGATTTTTTGGACTTCCGTTAGCGTCGAGGAGCAGTTCTTC
>TRBV10-2|TRBJ2-1|TRBD2|-
CASTLAGDRGEQFF
TGCGCCAGCACCCTAGCGGGAGATCGAGGGGAGCAGTTCTTC
>TRBV2|TRBJ2-2|-|-
CASGGSSLNTGELFF
TGTGCCAGCGGGGGGTCATCCTTGAACACCGGGGAGCTGTTTTTT
>TRBV5-1|TRBJ2-2|TRBD2|-
CASSLAGTSQTGELFF
TGCGCCAGCAGCTTGGCCGGGACTAGCCAAACCGGGGAGCTGTTTTTT
>TRBV2|TRBJ1-1|TRBD1|-
CAITGQGASFTEAFF
TGTGCCATCACAGGACAGGGGGCGTCGTTCACTGAAGCTTTCTTT
>TRBV28|TRBJ2-7|TRBD2|-
CASSFPAGGVSYEQYF
TGTGCCAGCAGTTTTCCAGCGGGAGGGGTTTCCTACGAGCAGTACTTC
>TRBV6-1|TRBJ2-1|TRBD2|-
CASSEMGLGFYNEQFF
TGTGCCAGCAGTGAAATGGGACTAGGGTTTTACAATGAGCAGTTCTTC
>TRBV11-2|TRBJ1-5|-|-
CASSASQGLLGNQPQHF
TGTGCCAGCAGCGCAAGTCAGGGGCTTCTCGGCAATCAGCCCCAGCATTTT
>TRBV7-3|TRBJ2-7|TRBD2|-
CASSPTSGSSRQYF
TGTGCCAGCAGTCCTACTAGCGGGTCCTCTCGGCAGTACTTC
>TRBV6-1|TRBJ2-2|TRBD1|once
CASKQGRNTGELFF
TGTGCCAGCAAACAGGGGAGGAACACCGGGGAGCTGTTTTTT
>TRBV30|TRBJ2-2|TRBD2|-
CGAGELAGELFF
TGTGGGGCGGGAGAGCTAGCCGGGGAGCTGTTTTTT
>TRBV28|TRBJ2-7|-|-
CASSGGGPSYEQYF
TGTGCCAGTTCGGGAGGGGGCCCCTCGTACGAGCAGTACTTC
>TRBV4-2|TRBJ2-1|-|-
CASSQDRGVAGEQFF
TGTGCCAGCAGCCAAGATCGCGGCGTGGCGGGTGAGCAGTTCTTC
>TRBV5-1|TRBJ2-1|TRBD2|once
CASSLPSGNNEQFF
TGCGCCAGCAGCTTACCTAGCGGAAACAATGAGCAGTTCTTC
>TRBV5-1|TRBJ1-1|-|-
CASSLAAYGEAFF
TGCGCCAGCAGCTTGGCTGCATACGGGGAAGCTTTCTTT
>TRBV11-2|TRBJ1-2|TRBD1|-
CASSRTGGQVGDYGYTF
TGTGCCAGCAGCCGCACCGGGGGACAGGTCGGAGACTATGGCTACACCTTC
>TRBV28|TRBJ1-3|TRBD1|-
CASRQGAGNTIYF
TGTGCCAGTAGACAGGGGGCTGGAAACACCATATATTTT